A selection of T cell receptor beta chains follows, all from one sample in a study of CD8 T cells in Susac syndrome. TCRdb called the immunoSEQ multiplex PCR reads again in MiXCR, with one record for every CDR3 protein. The top ten clones hold around 0.12% of a sample with about 120,000 distinct CDR3 sequences, less than 95% of them seen once. The sequencing input was CD4+ T cells from PBMCs. Receptors were obtained from a human donor with multiple sclerosis. Both conserved end residues are trimmed from each CDR3.

V gene: TRBV29-1
CDR3 protein: SASASYEQY

V gene: TRBV28
CDR3 protein: ASSLPTDSPTYEQY

V gene: TRBV4-2
CDR3 protein: ASSQDRAGAAGGQETQY

V gene: TRBV27
CDR3 protein: ASSWQGGSYEQY

V gene: TRBV30
CDR3 protein: AWNHRGSNQPQH

V gene: TRBV12-3/TRBV12-4
CDR3 protein: ASRDRRTVGEKLF

V gene: TRBV29-1
CDR3 protein: SVGRILQEAF

V gene: TRBV29-1
CDR3 protein: SVGVRGEKLF

V gene: TRBV25-1
CDR3 protein: ASRRAKNTEAF

V gene: TRBV5-4
CDR3 protein: ASSFPAGQIYEQY

V gene: TRBV11-2
CDR3 protein: ASSFRNQEKAEAF

V gene: TRBV30
CDR3 protein: AWSPQGENTIY

V gene: TRBV20-1
CDR3 protein: SAPRGRRQGAGYT

V gene: TRBV12-3/TRBV12-4
CDR3 protein: ASSLTGYGYT

V gene: TRBV19
CDR3 protein: ASSTADPYGYT

V gene: TRBV20-1
CDR3 protein: SATLGQDLGGYT

V gene: TRBV5-4
CDR3 protein: ASSLVPASSFEKLF

V gene: TRBV9
CDR3 protein: ASSVDLGDRADYGYT

V gene: TRBV5-4
CDR3 protein: ASSGAVPSTDTQY

V gene: TRBV20-1
CDR3 protein: SAPQSSGANVLT

V gene: TRBV7-2
CDR3 protein: ASSTDSSVGYT

V gene: TRBV7-9
CDR3 protein: ASSLQGSDTQY

V gene: TRBV5-1
CDR3 protein: ASSRPGDSLSDVLT

V gene: TRBV6-2/TRBV6-3
CDR3 protein: ASSLTGVDQPQH

V gene: TRBV9
CDR3 protein: ASSPSEAQYEQY

V gene: TRBV6-2/TRBV6-3
CDR3 protein: ASSPWATSGRRTQY

V gene: TRBV25-1
CDR3 protein: ASSESGGSGETQY

V gene: TRBV7-2
CDR3 protein: ASSPSGRDNEQF

V gene: TRBV3-1
CDR3 protein: ASSQVGGRSGDTQY

V gene: TRBV9
CDR3 protein: ASSVAAVNSPLH

V gene: TRBV30
CDR3 protein: AWSQQGDTEAF

V gene: TRBV27
CDR3 protein: ASSGGGSYYNEQF

V gene: TRBV7-9
CDR3 protein: ASSLRGSDEQY

V gene: TRBV12-3/TRBV12-4
CDR3 protein: ASKTWGGEDTEAF

V gene: TRBV20-1
CDR3 protein: SAMGQVNYGYT

V gene: TRBV6-5
CDR3 protein: ASSITSGGYNEQF

V gene: TRBV4-2
CDR3 protein: ASSPRDGAYEQY

V gene: TRBV18
CDR3 protein: ASSPVRETGYGYT

V gene: TRBV12-3/TRBV12-4
CDR3 protein: ASSRRGQLVF

V gene: TRBV20-1
CDR3 protein: SATWDRVSGYT

V gene: TRBV5-6
CDR3 protein: ASSLATFGLVNEQF

V gene: TRBV29-1
CDR3 protein: SVGGGYEQY

V gene: TRBV12-3/TRBV12-4
CDR3 protein: ASNPGGALTQY

V gene: TRBV3-1
CDR3 protein: ASSFRRDTEAF

V gene: TRBV30
CDR3 protein: AWSVRGNEQY

V gene: TRBV29-1
CDR3 protein: SVEGNTEAF

V gene: TRBV29-1
CDR3 protein: SVAPGTSYEQY

V gene: TRBV30
CDR3 protein: ARVSSGNTIY

V gene: TRBV6-2/TRBV6-3
CDR3 protein: ASSYLWDRASDTEAF

V gene: TRBV27
CDR3 protein: ASRNINTDTQY